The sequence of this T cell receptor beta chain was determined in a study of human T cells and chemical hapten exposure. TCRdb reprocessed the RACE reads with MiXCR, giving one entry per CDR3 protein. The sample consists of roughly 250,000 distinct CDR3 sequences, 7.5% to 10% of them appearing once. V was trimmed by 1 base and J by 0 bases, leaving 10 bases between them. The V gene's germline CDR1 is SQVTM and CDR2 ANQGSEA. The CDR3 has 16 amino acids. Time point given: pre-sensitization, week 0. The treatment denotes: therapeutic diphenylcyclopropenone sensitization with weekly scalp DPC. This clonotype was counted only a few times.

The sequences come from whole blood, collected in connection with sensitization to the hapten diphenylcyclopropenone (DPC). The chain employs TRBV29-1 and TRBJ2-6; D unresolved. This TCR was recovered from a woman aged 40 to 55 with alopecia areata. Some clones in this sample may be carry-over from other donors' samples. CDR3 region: CSVEVYRVSGANVLTF. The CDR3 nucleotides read TGCAGCGTTGAAGTATATAGGGTCTCTGGGGCCAACGTCCTGACTTTC.